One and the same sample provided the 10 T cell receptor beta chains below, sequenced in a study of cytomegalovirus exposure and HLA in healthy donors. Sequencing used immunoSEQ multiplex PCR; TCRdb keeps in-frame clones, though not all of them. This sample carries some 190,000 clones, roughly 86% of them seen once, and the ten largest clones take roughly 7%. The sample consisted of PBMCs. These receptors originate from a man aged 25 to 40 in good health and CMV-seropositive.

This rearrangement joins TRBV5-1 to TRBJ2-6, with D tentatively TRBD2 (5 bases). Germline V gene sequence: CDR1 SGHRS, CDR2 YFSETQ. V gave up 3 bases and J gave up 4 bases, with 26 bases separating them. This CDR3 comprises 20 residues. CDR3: CASSSPGRSYYSGGANVLTF. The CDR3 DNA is TGCGCCAGCAGCTCCCCGGGAAGGTCCTACTACTCTGGAGGGGCCAACGTCCTGACTTTC.

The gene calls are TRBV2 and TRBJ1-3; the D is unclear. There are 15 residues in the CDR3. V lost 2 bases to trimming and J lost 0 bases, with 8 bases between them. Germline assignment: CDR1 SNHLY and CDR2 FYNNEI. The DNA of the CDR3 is TGTGCCAGCAGTGAATCCAGGACCTCTGGAAACACCATATATTTT. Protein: CASSESRTSGNTIYF.

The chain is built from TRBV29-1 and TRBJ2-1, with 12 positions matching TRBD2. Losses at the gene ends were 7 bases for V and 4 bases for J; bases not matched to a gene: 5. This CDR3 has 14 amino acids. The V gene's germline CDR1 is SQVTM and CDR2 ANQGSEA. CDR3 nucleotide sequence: TGCAGCGCAGAAGGACTAGCGGGGTACAATGAGCAGTTCTTC. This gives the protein CSAEGLAGYNEQFF.

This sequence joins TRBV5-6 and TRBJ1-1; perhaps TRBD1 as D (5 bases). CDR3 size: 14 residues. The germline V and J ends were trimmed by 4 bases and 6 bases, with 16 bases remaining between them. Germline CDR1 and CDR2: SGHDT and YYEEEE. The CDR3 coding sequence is TGTGCCAGCAGCCTGGGCACGGGGGAAGCTGAAGCTTTCTTT. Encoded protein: CASSLGTGEAEAFF.

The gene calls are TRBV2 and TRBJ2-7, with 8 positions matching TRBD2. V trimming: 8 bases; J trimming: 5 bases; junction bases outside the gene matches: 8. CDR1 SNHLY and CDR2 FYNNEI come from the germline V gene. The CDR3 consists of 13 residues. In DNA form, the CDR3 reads TGTGCCAGCGGTGCCGGACTAGCCGACGAGCAGTACTTC. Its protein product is CASGAGLADEQYF.

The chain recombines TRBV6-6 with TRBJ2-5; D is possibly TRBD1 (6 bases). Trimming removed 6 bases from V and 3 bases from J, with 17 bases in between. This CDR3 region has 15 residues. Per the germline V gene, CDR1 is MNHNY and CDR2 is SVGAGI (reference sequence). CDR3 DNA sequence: TGTGCCAGCAGCTCATCCGGGACAAGTAAAGAGACCCAGTACTTC. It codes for CASSSSGTSKETQYF.

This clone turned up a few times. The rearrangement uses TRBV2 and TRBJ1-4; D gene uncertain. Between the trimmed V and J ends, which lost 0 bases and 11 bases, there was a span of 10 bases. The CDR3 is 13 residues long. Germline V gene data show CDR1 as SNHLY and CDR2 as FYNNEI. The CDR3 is CASSEATSGKLFF. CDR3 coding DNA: TGTGCCAGCAGTGAAGCGACGTCGGGGAAACTGTTTTTT.

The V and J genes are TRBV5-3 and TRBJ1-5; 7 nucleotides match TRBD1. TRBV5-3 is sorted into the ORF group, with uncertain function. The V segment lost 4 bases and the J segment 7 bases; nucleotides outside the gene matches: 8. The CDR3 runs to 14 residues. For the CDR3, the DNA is TGTGCCAGAAGCCCAGACAGGGTTTGGCAGCCCCAGCATTTT. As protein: CARSPDRVWQPQHF.

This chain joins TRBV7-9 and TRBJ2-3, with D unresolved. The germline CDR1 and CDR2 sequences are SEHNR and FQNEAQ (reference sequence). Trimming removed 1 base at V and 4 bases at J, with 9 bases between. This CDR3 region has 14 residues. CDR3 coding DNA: TGTGCCAGCAGCTTAGTTACAGCCGCAGATACGCAGTATTTT. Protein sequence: CASSLVTAADTQYF.

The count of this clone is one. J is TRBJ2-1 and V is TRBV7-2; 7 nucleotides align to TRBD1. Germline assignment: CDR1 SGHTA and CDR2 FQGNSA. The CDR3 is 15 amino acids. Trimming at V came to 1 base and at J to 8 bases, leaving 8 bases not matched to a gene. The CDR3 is CASSLGGTGVDEQFF. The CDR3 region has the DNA TGTGCCAGCAGCTTAGGGGGTACAGGGGTGGATGAGCAGTTCTTC.